These 5 T cell receptor beta chains originate from one sample sequenced in a study of blood T cell repertoires in COVID-19. Data came from immunoSEQ multiplex PCR; TCRdb stores just in-frame clones and leaves some out. The profile shows 200,000 to 300,000 clones, around 82% of them singletons. The source material was peripheral blood. Receptor source: a human donor in a cohort sampled during active COVID-19.

This clone has a handful of counts. The rearrangement links TRBV7-9 to TRBJ2-7, with D possibly being TRBD2 (6 bases). This CDR3 is 17 amino acids long. Germline V CDR1 and CDR2: SEHNR, FQNEAQ (reference sequence). Trimming left V 0 bases short and J 5 bases short, with 20 bases between. CDR3 nucleotides: TGTGCCAGCAGCTTAGCTATTGGGCAGGGAGGTCGCGACGAGCAGTACTTC. Protein: CASSLAIGQGGRDEQYF. The whole variable domain, filled in from reference TRBV7-9 and TRBJ2-7, reads DTGVSQNPRHKITKRGQNVTFRCDPISEHNRLYWYRQTLGQGPEFLTYFQNEAQLEKSRLLSDRFSAERPKGSFSTLEIQRTEQGDSAMYLCASSLAIGQGGRDEQYFGPGTRLTVT.

The V call is TRBV6-5, the J call TRBJ2-7; tentatively, D is TRBD1 (6 bases). V gave up 2 bases and J gave up 7 bases, with 12 bases separating them. CDR1 and CDR2 from the germline V gene are MNHEY and SVGAGI. The CDR3 length is 13 residues. The CDR3 sequence is CASSYRQAGEQYF. The CDR3, as DNA: TGTGCCAGCAGTTACCGACAGGCCGGGGAGCAGTACTTC.

The chain employs TRBV5-1 and TRBJ2-2; TRBD1 is a possible D gene (5 bases). CDR3 length equals 15 residues. Trimming took off 0 bases at V and 6 bases at J, with 12 bases between the two ends. The germline CDR1 and CDR2 sequences are SGHRS and YFSETQ. CDR3 protein: CASSLVPGQAGELFF. The CDR3 nucleotides read TGCGCCAGCAGCTTGGTGCCAGGGCAGGCCGGGGAGCTGTTTTTT.

The rearrangement links TRBV5-1 to TRBJ2-7; maybe TRBD1 (6 bases). Germline V lookup: CDR1 SGHRS, CDR2 YFSETQ. The CDR3 sequence is 17 residues long. V was shortened by 1 base and J by 0 bases, with 17 bases between the two germline ends. The CDR3 coding sequence is TGCGCCAGCAGCTTGATATCGGACAGAAATTTCTCCTACGAGCAGTACTTC. Translating it yields CASSLISDRNFSYEQYF. The whole variable domain, remainder taken from reference TRBV5-1 and TRBJ2-7, is KAGVTQTPRYLIKTRGQQVTLSCSPISGHRSVSWYQQTPGQGLQFLFEYFSETQRNKGNFPGRFSGRQFSNSRSEMNVSTLELGDSALYLCASSLISDRNFSYEQYFGPGTRLTVT.

This clone came up once. The genes are TRBV4-2 and TRBJ1-3; weak D call: TRBD1 (6 bases). Trimming left V 1 base short and J 0 bases short, with 10 bases between. This CDR3 contains 16 residues. Germline V lookup: CDR1 LGHNA, CDR2 YNFKEQ. The CDR3 protein is CASSQGPQGSGNTIYF. CDR3 sequence (DNA): TGTGCCAGCAGCCAAGGGCCACAGGGCTCTGGAAACACCATATATTTT.